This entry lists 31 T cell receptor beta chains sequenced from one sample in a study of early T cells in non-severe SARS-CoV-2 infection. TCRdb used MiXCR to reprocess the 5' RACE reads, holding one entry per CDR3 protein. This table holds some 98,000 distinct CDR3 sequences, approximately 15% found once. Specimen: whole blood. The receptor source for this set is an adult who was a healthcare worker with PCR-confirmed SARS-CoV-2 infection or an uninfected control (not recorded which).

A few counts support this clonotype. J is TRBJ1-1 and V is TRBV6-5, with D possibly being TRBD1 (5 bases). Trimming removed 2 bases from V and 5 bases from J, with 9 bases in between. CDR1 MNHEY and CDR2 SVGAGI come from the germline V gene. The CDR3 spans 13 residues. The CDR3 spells CASSYAGRTEAFF. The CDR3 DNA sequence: TGTGCCAGCAGTTACGCAGGGAGGACTGAAGCTTTCTTT.

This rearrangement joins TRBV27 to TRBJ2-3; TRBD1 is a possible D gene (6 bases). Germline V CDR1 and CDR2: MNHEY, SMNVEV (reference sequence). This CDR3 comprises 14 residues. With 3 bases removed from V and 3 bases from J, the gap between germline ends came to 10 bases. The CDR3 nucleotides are TGTGCCAGCAGTTTTGGCAGGGGAACAGATACGCAGTATTTT. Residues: CASSFGRGTDTQYF.

The CDR3 reads CASSYSGFSNQPQHF. The CDR3 DNA reads as TGTGCCAGCAGTTACTCAGGGTTTAGCAATCAGCCCCAGCATTTT. The rearrangement links TRBV6-5 to TRBJ1-5; no clear D. In germline, CDR1 is MNHEY, CDR2 SVGAGI. CDR3 size: 15 residues. Trimming removed 0 bases from V and 0 bases from J, with 6 bases in between.

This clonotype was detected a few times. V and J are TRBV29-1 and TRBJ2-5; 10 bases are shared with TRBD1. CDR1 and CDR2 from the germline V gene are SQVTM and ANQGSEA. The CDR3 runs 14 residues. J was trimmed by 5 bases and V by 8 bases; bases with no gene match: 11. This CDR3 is CSSADRGLVETQYF. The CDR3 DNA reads TGCAGCTCTGCAGACAGGGGGCTGGTGGAGACCCAGTACTTC. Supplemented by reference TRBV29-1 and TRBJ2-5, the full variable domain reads SAVISQKPSRDICQRGTSLTIQCQVDSQVTMMFWYRQQPGQSLTLIATANQGSEATYESGFVIDKFPISRPNLTFSTLTVSNMSPEDSSIYLCSSADRGLVETQYFGPGTRLLVL.

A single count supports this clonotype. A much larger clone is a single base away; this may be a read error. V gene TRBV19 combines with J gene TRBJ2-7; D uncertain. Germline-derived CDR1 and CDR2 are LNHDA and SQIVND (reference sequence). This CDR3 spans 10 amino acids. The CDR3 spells CACSTYEQYF. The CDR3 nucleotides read TGTGCCTGTAGTACCTACGAGCAGTACTTC.

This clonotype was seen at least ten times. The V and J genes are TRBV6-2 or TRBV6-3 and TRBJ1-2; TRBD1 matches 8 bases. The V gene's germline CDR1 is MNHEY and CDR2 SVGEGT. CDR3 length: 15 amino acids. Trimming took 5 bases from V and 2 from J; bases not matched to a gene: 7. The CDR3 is CASSQGTGGNYGYTF. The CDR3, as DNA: TGTGCCAGCAGTCAAGGGACAGGAGGCAACTATGGCTACACCTTC.

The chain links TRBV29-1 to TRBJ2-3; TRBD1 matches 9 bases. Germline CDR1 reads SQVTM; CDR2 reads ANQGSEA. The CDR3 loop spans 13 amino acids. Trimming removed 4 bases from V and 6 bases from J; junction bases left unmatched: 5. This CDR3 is CSVVTGGLDTQYF. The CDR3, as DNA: TGCAGCGTTGTGACAGGGGGACTGGATACGCAGTATTTT.

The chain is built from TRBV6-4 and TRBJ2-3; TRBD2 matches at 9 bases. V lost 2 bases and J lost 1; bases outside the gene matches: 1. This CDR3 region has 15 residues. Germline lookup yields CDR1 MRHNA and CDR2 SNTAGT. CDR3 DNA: TGTGCCAGCAGTGACGCTAGCGGGGGCACAGATACGCAGTATTTT. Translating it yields CASSDASGGTDTQYF.

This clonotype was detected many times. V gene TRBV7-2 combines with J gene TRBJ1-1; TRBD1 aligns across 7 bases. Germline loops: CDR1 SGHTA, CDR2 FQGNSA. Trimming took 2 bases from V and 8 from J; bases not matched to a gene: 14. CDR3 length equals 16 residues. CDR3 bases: TGTGCCAGCAGCTTAACAGCGACAGGGCTCAGAAACGAAGCTTTCTTT. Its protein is CASSLTATGLRNEAFF.

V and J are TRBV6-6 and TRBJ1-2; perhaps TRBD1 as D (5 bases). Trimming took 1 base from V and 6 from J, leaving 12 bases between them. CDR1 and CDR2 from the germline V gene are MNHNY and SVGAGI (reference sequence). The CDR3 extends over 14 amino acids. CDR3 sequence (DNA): TGTGCCAGCAGTTACTTAACCGCAGGGAATGGCTACACCTTC. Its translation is CASSYLTAGNGYTF.

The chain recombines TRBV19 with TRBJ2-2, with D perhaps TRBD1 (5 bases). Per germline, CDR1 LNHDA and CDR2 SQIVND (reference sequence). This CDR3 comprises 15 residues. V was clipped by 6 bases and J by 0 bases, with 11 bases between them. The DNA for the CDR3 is TGTGCCAGTAGATCAGGGATCACGAACACCGGGGAGCTGTTTTTT. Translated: CASRSGITNTGELFF.

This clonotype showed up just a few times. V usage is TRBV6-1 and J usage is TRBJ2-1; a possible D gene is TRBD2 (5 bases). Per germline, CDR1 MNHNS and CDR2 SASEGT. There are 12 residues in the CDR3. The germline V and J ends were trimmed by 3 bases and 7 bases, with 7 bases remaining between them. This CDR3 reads CASSERGNEQFF. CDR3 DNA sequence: TGTGCCAGCAGTGAGAGAGGGAATGAGCAGTTCTTC.

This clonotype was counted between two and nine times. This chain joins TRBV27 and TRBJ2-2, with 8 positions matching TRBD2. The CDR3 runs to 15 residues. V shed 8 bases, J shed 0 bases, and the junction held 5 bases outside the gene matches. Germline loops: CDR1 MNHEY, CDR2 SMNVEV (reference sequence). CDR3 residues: CASREGFTNTGELFF. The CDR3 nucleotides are TGTGCCAGCCGGGAGGGTTTCACGAACACCGGGGAGCTGTTTTTT.

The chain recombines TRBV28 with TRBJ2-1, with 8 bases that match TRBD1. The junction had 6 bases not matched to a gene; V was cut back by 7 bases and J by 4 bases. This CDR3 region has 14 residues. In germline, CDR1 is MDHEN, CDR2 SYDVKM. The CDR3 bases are TGTGCCAGCACTTTTCAGGGGGCGTACAATGAGCAGTTCTTC. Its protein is CASTFQGAYNEQFF.

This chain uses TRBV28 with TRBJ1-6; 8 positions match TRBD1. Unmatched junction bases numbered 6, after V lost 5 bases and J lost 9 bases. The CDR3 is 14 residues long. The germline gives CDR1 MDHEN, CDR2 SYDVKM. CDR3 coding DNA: TGTGCCAGCAGTCTGACAGGGGATGGTTCACCCCTCCACTTT. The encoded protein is CASSLTGDGSPLHF.

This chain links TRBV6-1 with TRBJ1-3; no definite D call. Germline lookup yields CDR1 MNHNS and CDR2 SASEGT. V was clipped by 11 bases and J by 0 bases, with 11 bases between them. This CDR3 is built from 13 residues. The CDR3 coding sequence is TGTGCCGGCACAGATTTCTCTGGAAACACCATATATTTT. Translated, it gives CAGTDFSGNTIYF.

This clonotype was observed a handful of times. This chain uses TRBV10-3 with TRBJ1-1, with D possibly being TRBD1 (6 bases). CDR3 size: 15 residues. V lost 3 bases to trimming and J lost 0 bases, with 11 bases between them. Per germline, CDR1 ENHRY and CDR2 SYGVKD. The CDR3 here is CAISEGQGMNTEAFF. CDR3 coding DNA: TGTGCCATCAGTGAAGGGCAGGGGATGAACACTGAAGCTTTCTTT.

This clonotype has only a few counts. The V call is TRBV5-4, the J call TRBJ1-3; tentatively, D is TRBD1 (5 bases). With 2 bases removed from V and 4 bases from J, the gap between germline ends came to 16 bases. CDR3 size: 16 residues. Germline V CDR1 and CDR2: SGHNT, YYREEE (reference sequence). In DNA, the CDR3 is TGTGCCAGCAGCTTTGAGGTGGGGGTCCCCGGAAACACCATATATTTT. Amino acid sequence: CASSFEVGVPGNTIYF. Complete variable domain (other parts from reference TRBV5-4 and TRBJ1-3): ETGVTQSPTHLIKTRGQQVTLRCSSQSGHNTVSWYQQALGQGPQFIFQYYREEENGRGNFPPRFSGLQFPNYSSELNVNALELDDSALYLCASSFEVGVPGNTIYFGEGSWLTVV.

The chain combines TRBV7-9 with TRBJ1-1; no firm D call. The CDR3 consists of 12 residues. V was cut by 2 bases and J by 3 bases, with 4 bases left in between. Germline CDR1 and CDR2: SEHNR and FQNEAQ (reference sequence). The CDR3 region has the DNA TGTGCCAGCAGCTTACCGCACACTGAAGCTTTCTTT. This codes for CASSLPHTEAFF.

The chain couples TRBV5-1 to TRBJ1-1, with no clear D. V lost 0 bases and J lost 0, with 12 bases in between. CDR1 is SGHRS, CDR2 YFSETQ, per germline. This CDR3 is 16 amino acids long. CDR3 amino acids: CASSLAPQILNTEAFF. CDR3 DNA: TGCGCCAGCAGCTTGGCCCCACAGATACTGAACACTGAAGCTTTCTTT.

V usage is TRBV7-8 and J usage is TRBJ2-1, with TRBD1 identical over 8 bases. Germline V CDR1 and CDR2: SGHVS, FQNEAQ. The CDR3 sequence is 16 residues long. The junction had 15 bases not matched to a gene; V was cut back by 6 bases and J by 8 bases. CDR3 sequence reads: CASSSILTGEFYEQFF. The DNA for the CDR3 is TGTGCCAGCAGTTCTATTCTGACAGGGGAATTCTATGAGCAGTTCTTC.

The CDR3 sequence: CAITDGGARTEAFF. CDR3 coding DNA: TGTGCCATCACTGACGGTGGGGCACGAACTGAAGCTTTCTTT. The rearrangement links TRBV10-3 to TRBJ1-1, with a tentative D call TRBD1 (5 bases). Per the germline V gene, CDR1 is ENHRY and CDR2 is SYGVKD. The CDR3 covers 14 residues. Trimming took 7 bases from V and 5 from J, leaving 17 bases between them.

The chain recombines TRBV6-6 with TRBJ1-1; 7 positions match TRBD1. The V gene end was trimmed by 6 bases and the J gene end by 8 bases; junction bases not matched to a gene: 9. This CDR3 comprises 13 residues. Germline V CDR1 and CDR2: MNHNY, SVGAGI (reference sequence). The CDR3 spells CASRDGGGQEAFF. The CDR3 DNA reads TGTGCCAGCAGAGACGGAGGGGGCCAAGAAGCTTTCTTT.

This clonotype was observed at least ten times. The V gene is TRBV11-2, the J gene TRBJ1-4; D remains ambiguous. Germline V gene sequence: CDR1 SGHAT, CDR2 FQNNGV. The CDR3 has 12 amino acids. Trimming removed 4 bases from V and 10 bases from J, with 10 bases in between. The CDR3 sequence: CASSYSGGKLFF. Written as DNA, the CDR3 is TGTGCCAGCAGCTATAGCGGTGGAAAACTGTTTTTT.

Here the CDR3 DNA reads TGTGCCAGCAGCTACATCCTTAGGAGAGGGCGACAGTACTTC. Protein product: CASSYILRRGRQYF. The chain links TRBV21-1 to TRBJ2-7; the tabulated D call, TRBD2, remains unverified against the DNA. TRBV21-1 is an annotated pseudogene. CDR3 length: 14 amino acids.

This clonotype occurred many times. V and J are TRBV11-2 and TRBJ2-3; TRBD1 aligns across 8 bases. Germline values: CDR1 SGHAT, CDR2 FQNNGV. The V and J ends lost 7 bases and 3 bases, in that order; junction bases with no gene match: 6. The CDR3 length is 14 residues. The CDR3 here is CASTRTGFTDTQYF. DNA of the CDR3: TGTGCCAGCACCCGGACAGGGTTTACAGATACGCAGTATTTT.

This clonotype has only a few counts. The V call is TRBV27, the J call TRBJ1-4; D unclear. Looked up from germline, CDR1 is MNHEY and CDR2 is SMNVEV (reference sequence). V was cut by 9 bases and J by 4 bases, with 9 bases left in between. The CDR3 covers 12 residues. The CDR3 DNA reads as TGTGCCAGTCGCAGGTTTAATGAAAAACTGTTTTTT. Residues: CASRRFNEKLFF.

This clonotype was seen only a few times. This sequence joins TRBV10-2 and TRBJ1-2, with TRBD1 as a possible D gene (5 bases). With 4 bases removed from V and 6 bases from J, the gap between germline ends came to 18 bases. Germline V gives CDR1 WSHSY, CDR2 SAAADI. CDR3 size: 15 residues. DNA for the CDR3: TGCGCCAGCAGTGGTTTTGGCAGGGATGGTAATGGCTACACCTTC. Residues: CASSGFGRDGNGYTF.

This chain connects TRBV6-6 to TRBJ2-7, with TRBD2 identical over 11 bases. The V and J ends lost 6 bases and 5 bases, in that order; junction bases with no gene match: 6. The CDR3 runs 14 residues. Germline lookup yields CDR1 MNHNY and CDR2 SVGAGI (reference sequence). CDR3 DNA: TGTGCCAGCAGGACCGTAGCGGGAGGGAACGAGCAGTACTTC. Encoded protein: CASRTVAGGNEQYF.

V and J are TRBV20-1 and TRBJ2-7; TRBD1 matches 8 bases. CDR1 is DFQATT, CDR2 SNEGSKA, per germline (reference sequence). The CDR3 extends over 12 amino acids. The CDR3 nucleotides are TGCTCCTACTCGGGACAGGCCAACGAGCAGTACTTC. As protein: CSYSGQANEQYF.

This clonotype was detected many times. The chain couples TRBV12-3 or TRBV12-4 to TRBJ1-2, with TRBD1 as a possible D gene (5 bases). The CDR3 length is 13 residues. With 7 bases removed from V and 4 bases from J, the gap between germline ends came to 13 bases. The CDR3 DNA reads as TGTGCCAGCACCTACAGGCCCCCCTATGGCTACACCTTC. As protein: CASTYRPPYGYTF.